This T cell receptor (beta chain) emerged from a study of CD8 T cells in ankylosing spondylitis. Study-level results: A motif in TCR beta, a set of under ten highly homologous variants, appeared characteristic of ankylosing spondylitis blood.

The CDR3 sequence is 16 residues long. Trimming cost V 0 bases and J 4 bases, with 16 bases left between them. Germline V gene data show CDR1 as LGHNA and CDR2 as YSLEER. In its sample, this clonotype was seen a few times. Its antigen is unidentified. One entry per CDR3 protein results from TCRdb running MiXCR on the 5' RACE reads. The repertoire holds under 950,000 distinct CDR3 sequences, with 15% to 20% as singletons. The receptor's source is a male donor with ankylosing spondylitis. The chain is built from TRBV4-3 and TRBJ2-7; a weak D match, TRBD1 (6 bases). The sample comprised blood, either unsorted or a sorted T cell fraction (not recorded which). This CDR3 reads CASSQEPGTIGYEQYF. The CDR3 DNA is TGCGCCAGCAGCCAAGAGCCCGGGACAATTGGGTACGAGCAGTACTTC.